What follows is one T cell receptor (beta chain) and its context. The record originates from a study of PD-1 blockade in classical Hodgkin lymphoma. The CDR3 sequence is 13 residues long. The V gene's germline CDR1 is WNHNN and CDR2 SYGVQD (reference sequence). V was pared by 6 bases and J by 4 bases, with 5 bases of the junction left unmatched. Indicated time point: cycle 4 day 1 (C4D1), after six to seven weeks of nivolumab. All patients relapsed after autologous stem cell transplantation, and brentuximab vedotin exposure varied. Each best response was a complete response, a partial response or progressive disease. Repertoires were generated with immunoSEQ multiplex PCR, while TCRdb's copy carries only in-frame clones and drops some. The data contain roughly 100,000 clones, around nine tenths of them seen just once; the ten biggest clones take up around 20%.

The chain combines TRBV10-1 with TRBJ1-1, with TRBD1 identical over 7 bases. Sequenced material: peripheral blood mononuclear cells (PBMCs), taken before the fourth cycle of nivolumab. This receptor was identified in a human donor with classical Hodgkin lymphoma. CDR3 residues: CASSFDRATEAFF. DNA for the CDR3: TGCGCCAGCAGCTTCGACAGGGCCACTGAAGCTTTCTTT.